Sequencing of this TCR beta chain was carried out in a study of T cells after yellow fever vaccination. As concerns this clonotype: Its antigen remains unidentified.

TCRdb reprocessed the 5' RACE reads via MiXCR and lists one record per CDR3 protein. The sample contains 450,000 to 600,000 distinct CDR3 sequences, roughly 17% of which appear only once. Study results and caveats: Clonotype sharing between CD4 and CD8 compartments was small.

This CDR3 contains 18 residues. V trimming: 0 bases; J trimming: 2 bases; junction bases outside the gene matches: 13. The TCR was taken from a man in his late teens or twenties who received the YFV17D yellow fever vaccine. Sequencing used PBMCs, obtained 4 to 5 days after the first yellow fever vaccination. V usage is TRBV23-1 and J usage is TRBJ2-7; TRBD2 matches at 7 bases. TRBV23-1 falls under the ORF class, with uncertain function. CDR3 region: CASSQSGLGGCAAYEQYF. CDR3 sequence (DNA): TGCGCCAGCAGTCAATCAGGGTTGGGGGGGTGTGCGGCCTACGAGCAGTACTTC.